This T cell receptor (beta chain) was captured in a study of T cell repertoires in cytomegalovirus infection. Study context: CMV infection and matching HLA type were both indicated by public TCR beta signatures.

This clonotype was detected only a few times. Its antigen is currently unknown. Study conclusions and caveats: CMV-specific TCR beta clonotypes restricted by HLA-C dominated the ex vivo response. Summed public TCR beta family frequency identified CMV carriers bearing the relevant HLA.

CDR1 and CDR2 from the germline V gene are MDHEN and SYDVKM. The ends were cut back, 3 bases at V and 3 bases at J, with 9 bases in the middle. CDR3 length: 13 amino acids. TCRdb ran MiXCR on the reads and lists one entry per CDR3 protein. The sample lists a few hundred thousand distinct CDR3 sequences; approximately 15% were seen once. The sequence was collected from a human donor in good health (CMV status not recorded). Some clones in this sample may be carry-over from other donors' samples. Sequenced: CD8+ T cells from PBMCs. The chain has TRBV28 and TRBJ2-7; D may be TRBD1 (5 bases). The CDR3 DNA follows: TGTGCCAGCAGTTTGTCAGGGAACTACGAGCAGTACTTC. Protein product: CASSLSGNYEQYF.